The subject of this entry is one TCR beta chain. V dropped 7 bases and J dropped 3 bases, with 10 bases sitting between them. Germline CDR1 and CDR2: MNHEY and SVGAGI. The CDR3 covers 12 residues. The sample comes from a study of beta chain features in type 1 diabetes. Expressed TCRB transcripts got sequenced, as all isolated RNA was reverse transcribed. The protocol was immunoSEQ multiplex PCR, while the TCRdb copy is restricted to in-frame clones and leaves out a portion. Of 200,000 to 250,000 clones detected, about a tenth appear once; the ten largest clones hold 1% to 1.5%. Sequenced: central memory CD4+ T cells from blood. The receptor was isolated from a man between 18 and 29 years old in good health. The V gene is TRBV6-5, the J gene TRBJ2-7; D not resolved. The CDR3 DNA sequence: TGTGCCAGCACAGACCTTAGCTACGAGCAGTACTTC. Translating gives CASTDLSYEQYF.